The entry below describes one TCR beta chain. The data were obtained in a study of control samples from healthy donors and cancer patients. There are 16 residues in the CDR3. V lost 0 bases to trimming and J lost 0 bases, with 12 bases between them. Germline V gives CDR1 MNHEY, CDR2 SVGEGT. TCRdb's table, derived via immunoSEQ multiplex PCR, lists solely in-frame clones and lacks some. The sample contains tens of thousands of clones, approximately 80% of which appear only once. The sequenced sample consisted of blood. The genes are TRBV6-2 or TRBV6-3 and TRBJ2-7, with D possibly being TRBD1 (5 bases). The TCR sequence derives from a man aged 50 or older in good health. The CDR3 DNA sequence: TGTGCCAGCAGTTACTCCCAGGGCCCTGCCTCCTACGAGCAGTACTTC. Residues: CASSYSQGPASYEQYF.